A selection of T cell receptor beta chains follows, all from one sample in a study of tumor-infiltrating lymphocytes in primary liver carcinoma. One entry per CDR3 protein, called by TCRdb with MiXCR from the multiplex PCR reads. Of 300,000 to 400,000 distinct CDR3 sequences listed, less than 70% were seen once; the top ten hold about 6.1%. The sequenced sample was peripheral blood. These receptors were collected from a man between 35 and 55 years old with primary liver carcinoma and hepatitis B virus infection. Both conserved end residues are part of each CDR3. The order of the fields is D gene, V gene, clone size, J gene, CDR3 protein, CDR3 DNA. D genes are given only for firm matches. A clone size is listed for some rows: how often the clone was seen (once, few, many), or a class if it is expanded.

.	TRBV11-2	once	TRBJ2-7	CVSSFPDDPSDERYF	TGTGTCAGCAGCTTCCCGGACGACCCATCGGACGAGCGGTACTTC
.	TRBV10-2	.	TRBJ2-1	CASSDRSYNEQFF	TGCGCCAGCAGCGACAGGTCCTACAATGAGCAGTTCTTC
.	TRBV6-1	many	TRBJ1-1	CASSDVGWTEAFF	TGTGCCAGCAGTGACGTGGGCTGGACTGAAGCTTTCTTT
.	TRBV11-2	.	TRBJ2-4	CDSIDRTHGFQYF	TGTGACAGCATAGATCGGACCCACGGCTTTCAGTACTTC
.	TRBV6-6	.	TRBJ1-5	CASRGTENQPQHF	TGTGCCAGCAGAGGGACGGAAAATCAGCCCCAGCATTTT
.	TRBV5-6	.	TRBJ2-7	CASSFVGTKLYEQYF	TGTGCCAGCAGCTTTGTCGGGACCAAATTATACGAGCAGTATTTC
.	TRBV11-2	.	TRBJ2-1	CASSLDQGTRDEQFF	TGTGCCAGCAGCTTAGATCAAGGGACAAGGGATGAGCAGTTCTTT
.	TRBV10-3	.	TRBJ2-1	CSISESLAGLYNEQFF	TGTTCCATCAGTGAGTCCTTGGCGGGACTCTACAATGAGCAGTTCTTC
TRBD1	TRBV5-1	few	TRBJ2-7	CASSWGQGSYEQYF	TGCGCCAGCAGCTGGGGACAGGGCTCCTACGAGCAGTACTTC
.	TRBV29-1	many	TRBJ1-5	CSVVSSLNQPQHF	TGCAGCGTTGTAAGCTCCCTAAATCAGCCCCAGCATTTT